The 23 T cell receptor beta chains below all came from one sample that was sequenced in a study of regulatory and conventional T cells in RAG deficiency. Assay used: immunoSEQ multiplex PCR; TCRdb lists only in-frame clones, some missing. This sample yields over 10,000 clones, of which 94% are seen a single time; approximately 1.5% belongs to the top ten. Regulatory T cells were sorted from blood as CD4+ CD25-high CD127-low cells. The data also belong to a second study, concerning regulatory T cells. That study adds: Primers: 52 TRBV forward and 13 TRBJ reverse.

Specimen: CD127- CD25+ CD4+ Tregs sorted from blood. The receptors were sampled from a human donor in good health.

The chain has TRBV5-5 and TRBJ2-5; 9 bases map to TRBD1. The J call is doubtful: the DNA matches TRBJ2-7 better. There are 14 residues in the CDR3. Looked up from germline, CDR1 is SGHKS and CDR2 is YYEKEE (reference sequence). CDR3 region: CASSLNRGHSEQYF. The CDR3 region has the DNA TGTGCCAGCAGCCTTAACAGGGGGCATAGCGAGCAGTACTTC.

This clone was counted once. V usage is TRBV9 and J usage is TRBJ1-1; TRBD1 matches 7 bases. Germline V gene sequence: CDR1 SGDLS, CDR2 YYNGEE. Unmatched junction bases numbered 7, after V lost 4 bases and J lost 7 bases. The CDR3 spans 13 residues. The CDR3 DNA reads TGTGCCAGCAGCAGCAGGGGGAGTCGTGAAGCTTTCTTT. This gives the protein CASSSRGSREAFF.

The CDR3 bases are TGTGCCAGTAGTCTCCGACTGCCCTACGAGCAGTACTTC. Translating it yields CASSLRLPYEQYF. The chain carries TRBV19 and TRBJ2-7; D not resolved. The germline CDR1 and CDR2 sequences are LNHDA and SQIVND (reference sequence). The CDR3 loop spans 13 amino acids. Trimming cost V 5 bases and J 2 bases, with 10 bases left between them.

The V and J genes are TRBV2 and TRBJ2-6; 9 positions agree with TRBD1. Germline CDR1 is SNHLY and CDR2 is FYNNEI. CDR3 size: 17 residues. With V trimmed by 5 bases and J by 2 bases, 7 bases remained unmatched. The CDR3 protein is CASSPDRGVAGANVLTF. The CDR3 DNA sequence: TGTGCCAGCAGTCCCGACAGGGGGGTAGCTGGGGCCAACGTCCTGACTTTC. Variable domain in full (rest from reference TRBV2 and TRBJ2-6): EPEVTQTPSHQVTQMGQEVILRCVPISNHLYFYWYRQILGQKVEFLVSFYNNEISEKSEIFDDQFSVERPDGSNFTLKIRSTKLEDSAMYFCASSPDRGVAGANVLTFGAGSRLTVL.

The sample holds one count of this clone. The rearrangement uses TRBV4-1 and TRBJ2-3; maybe TRBD2 (6 bases). Trimming cost V 1 base and J 2 bases, with 13 bases left between them. The CDR3 runs to 16 residues. Germline CDR1 reads MGHRA; CDR2 reads YSYEKL. CDR3 sequence (DNA): TGCGCCAGCAGCCAAGGCGGGATAGCTTTCACAGATACGCAGTATTTT. Translating gives CASSQGGIAFTDTQYF.

This chain links TRBV19 with TRBJ2-7, with 11 bases aligning to TRBD2. The length of the CDR3 is 15 residues. The V gene end was trimmed by 4 bases and the J gene end by 0 bases; junction bases not matched to a gene: 2. The germline V gene encodes CDR1 LNHDA and CDR2 SQIVND (reference sequence). The chain's CDR3 is CASSTLAGVSYEQYF. For the CDR3, the DNA is TGTGCCAGTAGTACACTAGCGGGGGTCTCCTACGAGCAGTACTTC. Filled out from reference TRBV19 and TRBJ2-7, the complete variable domain reads DGGITQSPKYLFRKEGQNVTLSCEQNLNHDAMYWYRQDPGQGLRLIYYSQIVNDFQKGDIAEGYSVSREKKESFPLTVTSAQKNPTAFYLCASSTLAGVSYEQYFGPGTRLTVT.

This chain uses TRBV7-2 with TRBJ2-3; D is unclear. V lost 2 bases and J 2 bases, leaving 2 bases between the germline ends. The CDR3 consists of 12 residues. CDR1 SGHTA and CDR2 FQGNSA come from the germline V gene. Here the CDR3 reads CASSLYTDTQYF. DNA for the CDR3: TGTGCCAGCAGCTTATACACAGATACGCAGTATTTT.

The V call is TRBV7-9, the J call TRBJ2-5, with 11 bases matching TRBD2. The CDR3 contains 15 residues. V lost 5 bases, J lost 3 bases, and 5 bases stayed unmatched. The germline gives CDR1 SEHNR, CDR2 FQNEAQ (reference sequence). In nucleotides, the CDR3 is TGTGCCAGCAGCACTCCTAGCGGGGGGAAAGAGACCCAGTACTTC. As protein: CASSTPSGGKETQYF.

V and J are TRBV29-1 and TRBJ2-1, with a possible D match to TRBD2 (5 bases). Germline V CDR1 and CDR2: SQVTM, ANQGSEA. CDR3 length: 14 residues. V lost 1 base and J 3 bases, leaving 10 bases between the germline ends. CDR3: CSVEALASYNEQFF. The CDR3 bases are TGCAGCGTTGAAGCCTTAGCGAGCTACAATGAGCAGTTCTTC.

The rearrangement joins TRBV9 to TRBJ2-3; D gene ambiguous. Trimming pared 2 bases from V and 2 bases from J, leaving 9 bases between. This CDR3 is built from 14 residues. Per germline, CDR1 SGDLS and CDR2 YYNGEE. The CDR3 region is CASSVLVYTDTQYF. DNA of the CDR3: TGTGCCAGCAGCGTCCTAGTTTACACAGATACGCAGTATTTT.

V usage is TRBV7-2 and J usage is TRBJ2-1, with TRBD1 matching over 10 bases. This CDR3 comprises 15 residues. V was clipped by 5 bases and J by 2 bases; unmatched bases: 3. Germline CDR1 reads SGHTA; CDR2 reads FQGNSA. The CDR3 sequence is CASSTGQGAYNEQFF. Here the CDR3 DNA reads TGTGCCAGCAGCACCGGACAGGGGGCCTACAATGAGCAGTTCTTC.

V and J are TRBV30 and TRBJ1-2; TRBD1 matches 9 bases. Germline V gene data show CDR1 as GTSNPN and CDR2 as SVGIG (reference sequence). The CDR3 sequence is 12 residues long. V shed 2 bases, J shed 8 bases, and the junction held 3 bases outside the gene matches. The chain's CDR3 is CAWSTGGYGYTF. For the CDR3, the DNA is TGTGCCTGGAGTACAGGGGGCTACGGCTACACCTTC. Full variable domain (outside the CDR3, taken from reference TRBV30 and TRBJ1-2): SQTIHQWPATLVQPVGSPLSLECTVEGTSNPNLYWYRQAAGRGLQLLFYSVGIGQISSEVPQNLSASRPQDRQFILSSKKLLLSDSGFYLCAWSTGGYGYTFGSGTRLTVV.

The chain links TRBV19 to TRBJ2-4, with 10 bases matching TRBD2. Per the germline V gene, CDR1 is LNHDA and CDR2 is SQIVND (reference sequence). The V gene end was trimmed by 4 bases and the J gene end by 2 bases; junction bases not matched to a gene: 5. CDR3 length: 16 residues. CDR3 in amino acids: CASSKGLALPKNIQYF. CDR3 coding DNA: TGTGCCAGTAGTAAGGGACTAGCGTTGCCCAAAAACATTCAGTACTTC.

The chain recombines TRBV11-3 with TRBJ2-7; D may be TRBD2 (5 bases). The germline CDR1 and CDR2 sequences are SGHNT and YENEEA. The ends were cut back, 5 bases at V and 1 base at J, with 9 bases in the middle. CDR3 length: 13 amino acids. The CDR3 region has the DNA TGTGCCAGCAGCGAGGGATTGTCCTACGAGCAGTACTTC. This codes for CASSEGLSYEQYF.

Only one count was recorded for this clone. CDR3 sequence: CSATLKTQYF. The CDR3 DNA reads as TGCAGTGCCACTCTCAAGACCCAGTACTTC. The rearrangement joins TRBV20-1 to TRBJ2-5; D gene unclear. The V end lost 6 bases, the J end lost 6 bases, and 8 bases lay between the germline ends. Germline V gives CDR1 DFQATT, CDR2 SNEGSKA (reference sequence). CDR3 length equals 10 residues.

The rearrangement joins TRBV7-3 to TRBJ2-1; the D gene is possibly TRBD2 (7 bases). The V end lost 1 base, the J end lost 0 bases, and 10 bases lay between the germline ends. Germline V CDR1 and CDR2: SGHTA, FQGTGA. The length of the CDR3 is 16 residues. CDR3 protein: CASSLKGGSSYNEQFF. CDR3 nucleotide sequence: TGTGCCAGCAGCTTAAAGGGGGGGAGCTCCTACAATGAGCAGTTCTTC. Together with reference TRBV7-3 and TRBJ2-1, the CDR3 gives the full variable domain: GAGVSQTPSNKVTEKGKYVELRCDPISGHTALYWYRQSLGQGPEFLIYFQGTGAADDSGLPNDRFFAVRPEGSVSTLKIQRTERGDSAVYLCASSLKGGSSYNEQFFGPGTRLTVL.

This clone appeared once. The V gene is TRBV4-1, the J gene TRBJ1-2, with 7 bases fitting TRBD1. Germline V CDR1 and CDR2: MGHRA, YSYEKL. The CDR3 has 14 residues. V was clipped by 3 bases and J by 7 bases; unmatched bases: 8. CDR3 amino acids: CASSHRTGSSGYTF. The DNA for the CDR3 is TGCGCCAGCAGCCACCGGACAGGTTCAAGTGGCTACACCTTC.

This chain joins TRBV18 and TRBJ1-1, with 8 bases identical to TRBD1. V dropped 5 bases and J dropped 1; count of bases not matched to a gene: 6. The V gene's germline CDR1 is KGHSH and CDR2 LQKENI. The CDR3 is 15 residues long. The CDR3 spells CASSLAGGENTEAFF. The CDR3 DNA is TGTGCCAGCTCATTGGCAGGGGGCGAGAACACTGAAGCTTTCTTT.

The J gene is TRBJ1-3, the V gene TRBV7-2, with D unclear. Germline V gives CDR1 SGHTA, CDR2 FQGNSA. The ends were cut back, 3 bases at V and 0 bases at J, with 9 bases in the middle. The CDR3 length is 15 residues. The CDR3 is CASSFSGLSGNTIYF. CDR3 sequence (DNA): TGTGCCAGCAGCTTTTCCGGACTCTCTGGAAACACCATATATTTT.

This chain joins TRBV9 and TRBJ2-2, with D possibly matching TRBD1 (5 bases). This CDR3 has 18 amino acids. Trimming took 1 base from V and 5 from J, leaving 21 bases between them. CDR1 SGDLS and CDR2 YYNGEE come from the germline V gene. Here the CDR3 reads CASSVKVGLPGRTGELFF. CDR3 DNA: TGTGCCAGCAGCGTAAAAGTGGGGTTGCCAGGGCGGACCGGGGAGCTGTTTTTT.

The CDR3, as DNA: TGTGCCAGCAGCTTATCCAGGTCGCGTGAAGCTTTCTTT. Translated: CASSLSRSREAFF. The chain joins TRBV11-2 to TRBJ1-1; no clear D gene. This CDR3 region has 13 residues. Germline V gene data show CDR1 as SGHAT and CDR2 as FQNNGV. Trimming took 2 bases from V and 7 from J, leaving 11 bases between them.

The chain is built from TRBV27 and TRBJ2-3, with 10 nucleotides matching TRBD2. The CDR3 sequence is 16 residues long. Germline V CDR1 and CDR2: MNHEY, SMNVEV (reference sequence). V was pared by 3 bases and J by 0 bases, with 3 bases of the junction left unmatched. The CDR3 is CASSFRGLASTDTQYF. CDR3 DNA: TGTGCCAGCAGTTTTCGGGGACTAGCGAGCACAGATACGCAGTATTTT.

V and J are TRBV15 and TRBJ1-2; no reliable D call. Germline lookup yields CDR1 LNHNV and CDR2 YYDKDF (reference sequence). The germline V and J ends were trimmed by 6 bases and 0 bases, with 8 bases remaining between them. The CDR3 is 13 amino acids. The CDR3 loop reads CATSAGANYGYTF. CDR3 DNA: TGTGCCACCAGTGCCGGGGCTAACTATGGCTACACCTTC.